This T cell receptor (beta chain) was recorded in a study of blood T cell repertoires in COVID-19. Trimming pared 7 bases from V and 0 bases from J, leaving 10 bases between. The CDR3 spans 12 residues. CDR1 is SQVTM, CDR2 ANQGSEA, per germline. Participants spanned ages about 18 to 90 years and resided in roughly 22 US areas. Assignment of participants to cohorts was predicated upon participant-reported clinical history. In the original processing: Using reference gene primer amplification, nucleated cell counts were estimated. Profiling relied on immunoSEQ multiplex PCR, and the TCRdb table lists in-frame clones only, not all of them. The V and J calls and the clone size are those of that table, but D and trimming were determined from the DNA. The sample lists around 180,000 clones, 70% to 85% seen once, with roughly 12% in the top ten.

This clonotype was sampled from a man in his fifties or sixties who had recovered from COVID-19. This chain connects TRBV29-1 to TRBJ2-7; tentatively, D is TRBD1 (6 bases). Sequenced sample: PBMCs or T cells enriched from blood (not recorded which). The CDR3 spells CSATGNSYEQYF. Written as DNA, the CDR3 is TGCAGCGCCACAGGGAACTCCTACGAGCAGTACTTC.